This T cell receptor beta chain was sequenced for a study of neoadjuvant anti-PD-1 for oral cavity cancer. Study details: Patients without progression got a fourth dose around day 43.

Notes on the study in general: After neoadjuvant nivolumab, PBMC T cell clonality was significantly higher in non-responders than responders.

Assay: immunoSEQ multiplex PCR; the TCRdb copy retains only in-frame clones and omits some. The profile covers roughly 46,000 clones, with approximately 80% appearing a single time and 4% to 5% taken by the ten largest. The time point is: after neoadjuvant nivolumab, at surgical resection. Notes on this clone: Its antigen is still unknown.

Source: PBMCs, taken after nivolumab (anti-PD-1) treatment. This TCR derives from a person aged 40-85 years with oral cavity squamous cell carcinoma.

Here the CDR3 DNA reads TGCGCCAGCAGCTGGGGGACTAGCGGGGCCTACGAGCAGTACTTC. Its protein product is CASSWGTSGAYEQYF. The chain uses TRBV5-1 and TRBJ2-7; 13 nucleotides align to TRBD2. The CDR3 loop spans 15 amino acids. The germline V gene has CDR1 SGHRS and CDR2 YFSETQ. The J segment lost 2 bases and the V segment lost 3 bases, leaving 2 bases of the junction unmatched.